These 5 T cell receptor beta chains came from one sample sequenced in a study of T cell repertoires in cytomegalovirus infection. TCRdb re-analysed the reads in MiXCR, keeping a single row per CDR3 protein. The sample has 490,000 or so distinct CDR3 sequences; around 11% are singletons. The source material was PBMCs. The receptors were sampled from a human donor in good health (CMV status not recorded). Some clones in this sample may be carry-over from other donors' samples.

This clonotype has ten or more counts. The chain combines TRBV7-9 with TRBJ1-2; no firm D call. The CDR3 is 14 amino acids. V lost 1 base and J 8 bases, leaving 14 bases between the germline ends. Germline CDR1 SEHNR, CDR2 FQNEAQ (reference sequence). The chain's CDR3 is CASSLDSPAGGYTF. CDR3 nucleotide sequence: TGTGCCAGCAGCTTAGACAGTCCCGCCGGGGGCTACACCTTC.

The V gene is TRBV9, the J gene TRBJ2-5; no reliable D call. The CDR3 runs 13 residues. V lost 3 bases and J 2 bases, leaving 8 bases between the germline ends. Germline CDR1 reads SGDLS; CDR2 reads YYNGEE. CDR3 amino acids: CASSAETQETQYF. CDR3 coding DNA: TGTGCCAGCAGCGCAGAGACACAAGAGACCCAGTACTTC.

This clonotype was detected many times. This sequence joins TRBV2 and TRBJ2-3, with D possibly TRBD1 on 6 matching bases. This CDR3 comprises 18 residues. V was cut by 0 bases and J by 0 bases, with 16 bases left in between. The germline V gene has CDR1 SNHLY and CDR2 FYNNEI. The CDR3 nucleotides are TGTGCCAGCAGTGAAGCGCGACCTTGGCAGGGGAGCACAGATACGCAGTATTTT. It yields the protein CASSEARPWQGSTDTQYF.

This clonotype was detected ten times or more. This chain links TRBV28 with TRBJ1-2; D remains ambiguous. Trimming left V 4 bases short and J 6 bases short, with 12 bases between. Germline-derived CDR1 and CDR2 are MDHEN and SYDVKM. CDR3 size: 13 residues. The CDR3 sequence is CASSSLSGDGYTF. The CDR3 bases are TGTGCCAGCAGTTCCCTGTCCGGAGATGGCTACACCTTC.

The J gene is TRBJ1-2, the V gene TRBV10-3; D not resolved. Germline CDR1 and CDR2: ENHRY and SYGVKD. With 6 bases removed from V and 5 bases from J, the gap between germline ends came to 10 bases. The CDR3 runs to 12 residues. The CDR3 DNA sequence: TGTGCCATCAGAAATGTCCTGTATGGCTACACCTTC. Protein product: CAIRNVLYGYTF.